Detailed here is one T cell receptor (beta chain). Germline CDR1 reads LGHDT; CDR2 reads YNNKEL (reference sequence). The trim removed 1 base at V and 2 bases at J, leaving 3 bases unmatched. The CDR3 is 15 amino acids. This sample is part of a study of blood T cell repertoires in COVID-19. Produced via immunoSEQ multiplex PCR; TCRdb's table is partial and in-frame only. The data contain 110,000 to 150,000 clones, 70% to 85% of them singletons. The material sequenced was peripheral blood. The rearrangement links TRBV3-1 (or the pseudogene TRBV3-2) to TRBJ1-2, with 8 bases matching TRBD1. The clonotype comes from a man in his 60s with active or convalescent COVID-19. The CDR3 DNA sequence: TGTGCCAGCAGCCAAGCCGGGACAGGAAACTATGGCTACACCTTC. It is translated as CASSQAGTGNYGYTF.